This entry describes one T cell receptor beta chain. Its antigen is still unknown. This sample was taken from a study of beta chain features in type 1 diabetes. Study context: When patients were set against healthy donors, age, gender and cell yields were similar. Under 110,000,000 sorted cells were examined across all samples.

Germline CDR1 reads LGHNA; CDR2 reads YNFKEQ. This CDR3 spans 15 amino acids. V lost 0 bases, J lost 4 bases, and 12 bases lay in between. The authors reverse transcribed all of the isolated RNA, so sequencing captured expressed TCRB transcripts. Method: immunoSEQ multiplex PCR; TCRdb's copy keeps in-frame clones and lacks some. The sample lists tens of thousands of clones; roughly 34% were seen once. Study-wide results and limits: Possible PCR preference for shorter templates applied equally to patients and controls.

Sample: stem cell memory CD4+ T cells from blood. The chain recombines TRBV4-2 with TRBJ1-2; D might be TRBD1 (6 bases). The receptor was isolated from a woman in her late teens or twenties in good health. The CDR3 region has the DNA TGTGCCAGCAGCCAAGATGTGCAGGGGTTCTATGGCTACACCTTC. Its protein is CASSQDVQGFYGYTF.